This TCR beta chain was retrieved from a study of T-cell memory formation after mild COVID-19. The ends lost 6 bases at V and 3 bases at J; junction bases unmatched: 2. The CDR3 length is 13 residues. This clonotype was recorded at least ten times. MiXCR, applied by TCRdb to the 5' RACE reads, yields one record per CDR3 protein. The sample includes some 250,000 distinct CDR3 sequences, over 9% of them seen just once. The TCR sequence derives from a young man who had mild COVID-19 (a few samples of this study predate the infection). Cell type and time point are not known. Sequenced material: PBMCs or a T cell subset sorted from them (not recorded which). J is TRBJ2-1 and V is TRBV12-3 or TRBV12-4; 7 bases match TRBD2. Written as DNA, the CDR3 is TGTGCCAGCAGACGGACTAGCTACAATGAGCAGTTCTTC. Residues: CASRRTSYNEQFF.